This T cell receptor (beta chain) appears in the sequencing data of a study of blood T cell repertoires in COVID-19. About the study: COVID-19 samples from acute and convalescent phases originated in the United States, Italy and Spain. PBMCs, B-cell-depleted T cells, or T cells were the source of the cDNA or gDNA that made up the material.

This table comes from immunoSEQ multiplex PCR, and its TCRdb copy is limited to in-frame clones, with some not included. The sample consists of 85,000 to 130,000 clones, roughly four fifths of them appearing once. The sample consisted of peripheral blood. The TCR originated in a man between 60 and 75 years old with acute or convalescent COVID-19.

CDR3 sequence: CASSPSGSGGYEQYF. For the CDR3, the DNA is TGTGCCAGCAGTCCTAGCGGGAGTGGTGGCTACGAGCAGTACTTC. This chain links TRBV28 with TRBJ2-7, with TRBD2 matching 10 bases. CDR1 MDHEN and CDR2 SYDVKM come from the germline V gene. The CDR3 extends over 15 amino acids. The V and J ends lost 5 bases and 3 bases, in that order; junction bases with no gene match: 7.